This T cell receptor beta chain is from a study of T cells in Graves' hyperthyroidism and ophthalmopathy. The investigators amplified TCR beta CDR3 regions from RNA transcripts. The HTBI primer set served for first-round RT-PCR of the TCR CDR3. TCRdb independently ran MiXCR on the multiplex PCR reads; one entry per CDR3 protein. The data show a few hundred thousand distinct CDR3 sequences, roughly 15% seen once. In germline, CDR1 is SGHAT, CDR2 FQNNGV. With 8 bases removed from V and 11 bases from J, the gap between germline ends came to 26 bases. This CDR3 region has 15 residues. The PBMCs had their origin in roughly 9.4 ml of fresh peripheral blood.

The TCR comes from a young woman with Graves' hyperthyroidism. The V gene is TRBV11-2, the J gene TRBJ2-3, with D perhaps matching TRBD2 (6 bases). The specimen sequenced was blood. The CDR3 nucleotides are TGTGCCAGCTCACCCACCGGGACTGACGGAAACTGGCAGTATTTT. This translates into CASSPTGTDGNWQYF.